Below, 25 T cell receptor beta chains from the same sample are listed, as sequenced in a study of graft-versus-host responses after intestinal transplantation. Their specific antigens are unknown. Sequencing used immunoSEQ multiplex PCR; TCRdb keeps in-frame clones, though not all of them. The sample shows some 130,000 clones, just over 90% of them seen only once. The sequencing here drew on unstimulated CD4+ T cells sorted from spleen or lymph node cells, taken before intestinal transplant. The receptor set was obtained from a human donor who received an intestinal transplant.

V usage is TRBV6-1 and J usage is TRBJ2-5; D is perhaps TRBD2 (6 bases). The CDR3 consists of 13 residues. Trimming pared 7 bases from V and 4 bases from J, leaving 13 bases between. CDR1 and CDR2 (germline): MNHNS, SASEGT. The CDR3 coding sequence is TGTGCCAGCACAGGCCACGGGAGAGAGACCCAGTACTTC. Its translation: CASTGHGRETQYF.

The rearrangement links TRBV25-1 to TRBJ1-1; D not certain. The CDR3 totals 13 residues. CDR1 and CDR2 from the germline V gene are MGHDK and SYGVNS. The V end was cut by 1 base, the J end by 1 base, with 4 bases between. The CDR3 bases are TGTGCCAGCAGTGAATGGAAGAACACTGAAGCTTTCTTT. This encodes CASSEWKNTEAFF.

The chain has TRBV6-1 and TRBJ2-3; D gene ambiguous. This CDR3 is 16 amino acids long. Germline CDR1 MNHNS, CDR2 SASEGT. V dropped 4 bases and J dropped 1 base, with 15 bases sitting between them. CDR3 sequence reads: CASSGTGQDRTDTQYF. CDR3 DNA: TGTGCCAGCAGTGGGACCGGGCAGGACCGCACAGATACGCAGTATTTT.

The chain couples TRBV29-1 to TRBJ2-7; the D gene is possibly TRBD2 (6 bases). CDR3 size: 13 residues. The germline V gene encodes CDR1 SQVTM and CDR2 ANQGSEA. Trimming took 7 bases from V and 5 from J, leaving 18 bases between them. The CDR3 protein is CSAIKAGSHEQYF. CDR3 nucleotides: TGCAGCGCCATTAAGGCGGGATCCCACGAGCAGTACTTC.

CDR3 amino acids: CASSVSGGKNTGELFF. For the CDR3, the DNA is TGTGCCAGCAGCGTTAGCGGCGGGAAGAACACCGGGGAGCTGTTTTTT. The chain uses TRBV9 and TRBJ2-2; TRBD2 might be the D (6 bases). CDR3 length equals 16 residues. Trimming pared 2 bases from V and 1 base from J, leaving 12 bases between. Germline V gene data show CDR1 as SGDLS and CDR2 as YYNGEE.

This clone came up once. CDR3 coding DNA: TGTGCCAGCAATAGGGGGCCTGAAGCTTTCTTT. Amino acids: CASNRGPEAFF. This chain connects TRBV7-6 to TRBJ1-1; 7 bases align to TRBD1. This CDR3 contains 11 residues. V gave up 7 bases and J gave up 6 bases; unmatched junction bases: 2. Germline CDR1 and CDR2: SGHVS and FNYEAQ.

The J gene is TRBJ1-3, the V gene TRBV9; D is unresolved. V lost 0 bases and J 4 bases, leaving 11 bases between the germline ends. This CDR3 has 15 residues. Germline CDR1 reads SGDLS; CDR2 reads YYNGEE. The CDR3: CASSVASGMGNTIYF. DNA for the CDR3: TGTGCCAGCAGCGTAGCCTCGGGGATGGGAAACACCATATATTTT.

The chain links TRBV7-9 to TRBJ2-1; the match to TRBD1 covers 10 bases. Germline V gene data show CDR1 as SEHNR and CDR2 as FQNEAQ (reference sequence). V dropped 4 bases and J dropped 7; count of bases not matched to a gene: 7. The CDR3 is 15 amino acids. The chain's CDR3 is CASSSGTGVLNEQFF. The CDR3 DNA is TGTGCCAGCAGCTCCGGGACAGGGGTCCTGAATGAGCAGTTCTTC. Full variable domain (remainder filled in from reference TRBV7-9 and TRBJ2-1): DTGVSQNPRHKITKRGQNVTFRCDPISEHNRLYWYRQTLGQGPEFLTYFQNEAQLEKSRLLSDRFSAERPKGSFSTLEIQRTEQGDSAMYLCASSSGTGVLNEQFFGPGTRLTVL.

This clone has only one observation. The rearrangement links TRBV5-4 to TRBJ1-1, with D unresolved. Germline CDR1 is SGHNT and CDR2 is YYREEE (reference sequence). CDR3 length: 15 residues. The V end lost 4 bases, the J end lost 5 bases, and 18 bases lay between the germline ends. The CDR3 protein is CASSPTPGPRTEAFF. The CDR3 DNA follows: TGTGCCAGCAGCCCCACCCCCGGGCCTCGAACTGAAGCTTTCTTT.

The chain carries TRBV2 and TRBJ2-2; no definite D call. Trimming shortened V by 7 bases and J by 5 bases, and 8 bases separated the two germline ends. The length of the CDR3 is 12 residues. CDR1 is SNHLY and CDR2 is FYNNEI in the germline V gene. In nucleotides, the CDR3 is TGTGCCAGCATTCTACCGACCGGGGAGCTGTTTTTT. It codes for CASILPTGELFF.

This chain's CDR3 is CASSQEGPPKNIQYF. The CDR3 nucleotides are TGTGCCAGCAGCCAAGAGGGGCCTCCCAAAAACATTCAGTACTTC. The chain couples TRBV4-2 to TRBJ2-4; D possibly corresponds to TRBD1 (5 bases). V shed 0 bases and J shed 2 bases, with 8 bases lying between them. The CDR3 runs to 15 residues. Germline loops: CDR1 LGHNA, CDR2 YNFKEQ.

The CDR3 loop reads CAWSLWETDTQYF. The DNA for the CDR3 is TGTGCCTGGAGTTTGTGGGAGACAGATACGCAGTATTTT. The chain links TRBV30 to TRBJ2-3; D perhaps matches TRBD2 (5 bases). The CDR3 consists of 13 residues. The germline V gene has CDR1 GTSNPN and CDR2 SVGIG (reference sequence). Trimming cost V 2 bases and J 3 bases, with 9 bases left between them.

This clone was found once. This chain joins TRBV18 and TRBJ1-1; TRBD1 agrees at 9 bases. The junction had 11 bases not matched to a gene; V was cut back by 4 bases and J by 8 bases. The CDR3 length is 15 residues. Germline values: CDR1 KGHSH, CDR2 LQKENI. This chain's CDR3 is CASSLRDTGGREAFF. The CDR3 DNA is TGTGCCAGCTCACTGAGGGACACAGGGGGCCGGGAAGCTTTCTTT. Filled out from reference TRBV18 and TRBJ1-1, the complete variable domain reads NAGVMQNPRHLVRRRGQEARLRCSPMKGHSHVYWYRQLPEEGLKFMVYLQKENIIDESGMPKERFSAEFPKEGPSILRIQQVVRGDSAAYFCASSLRDTGGREAFFGQGTRLTVV.

In this sample, this clone turned up a few times. J is TRBJ1-2 and V is TRBV10-3; no clear D. The V end was cut by 0 bases, the J end by 6 bases, with 8 bases between. This CDR3 is 13 amino acids long. Germline V lookup: CDR1 ENHRY, CDR2 SYGVKD. The CDR3 loop is CAISESGLDGYTF. Written as DNA, the CDR3 is TGTGCCATCAGTGAGTCGGGCCTCGATGGCTACACCTTC.

This chain connects TRBV7-9 to TRBJ2-1; 8 nucleotides line up with TRBD1. The CDR3 loop spans 11 amino acids. CDR1 and CDR2 from the germline V gene are SEHNR and FQNEAQ (reference sequence). V gave up 5 bases and J gave up 15 bases; unmatched junction bases: 6. The CDR3 here is CASSPGTGAFF. The CDR3 bases are TGTGCCAGCAGCCCGGGGACAGGAGCGTTCTTC.

V gene TRBV29-1 combines with J gene TRBJ2-7; 7 nucleotides line up with TRBD1. CDR1 and CDR2 from the germline V gene are SQVTM and ANQGSEA. Trimming removed 4 bases from V and 2 bases from J; junction bases left unmatched: 2. This CDR3 contains 12 residues. CDR3: CSVATGAYEQYF. CDR3 sequence (DNA): TGCAGCGTTGCCACAGGGGCCTACGAGCAGTACTTC.

The chain couples TRBV6-5 to TRBJ1-2; the D is unclear. Germline values: CDR1 MNHEY, CDR2 SVGAGI. With 5 bases removed from V and 4 bases from J, the gap between germline ends came to 11 bases. This CDR3 has 13 amino acids. CDR3 bases: TGTGCCAGCAGTCACACAGTCGGCTATGGCTACACCTTC. Translation gives CASSHTVGYGYTF.

J is TRBJ2-1 and V is TRBV6-1; D ambiguous. The V gene's germline CDR1 is MNHNS and CDR2 SASEGT. The CDR3 has 16 residues. The V and J ends lost 2 bases and 2 bases respectively, with 13 bases between them. CDR3 in amino acids: CASSEFSQVTYNEQFF. The DNA of the CDR3 is TGTGCCAGCAGTGAATTCAGCCAGGTGACCTACAATGAGCAGTTCTTC.

The chain joins TRBV7-6 to TRBJ1-2, with D unclear. With 1 base removed from V and 6 bases from J, the gap between germline ends came to 9 bases. CDR3 length equals 13 residues. Germline V gene sequence: CDR1 SGHVS, CDR2 FNYEAQ. CDR3 DNA: TGTGCCAGCAGCTTAGGCACCCTTCATGGCTACACCTTC. It yields the protein CASSLGTLHGYTF.

Of note for this clone: Other DNA sequences in this sample translate to the same CDR3. The rearrangement uses TRBV5-1 and TRBJ2-5; D remains unclear. Germline V gene lookup returns CDR1 SGHRS and CDR2 YFSETQ. The CDR3 runs 12 residues. Between the trimmed V and J ends, which lost 2 bases and 2 bases, there was a span of 4 bases. This CDR3 is CASSLGQETQYF. The CDR3 coding sequence is TGCGCCAGCAGCTTAGGGCAAGAGACCCAGTACTTC.

The chain uses TRBV6-5 and TRBJ2-3; 8 bases are shared with TRBD2. This CDR3 has 16 residues. CDR1 is MNHEY and CDR2 is SVGAGI in the germline V gene. The ends lost 2 bases at V and 6 bases at J; junction bases unmatched: 10. Here the CDR3 reads CASSYAAGTRRDTQYF. CDR3 DNA: TGTGCCAGCAGTTACGCGGCCGGGACTAGGCGTGATACGCAGTATTTT.

Concerning this clone: This CDR3 is missing its conserved last phenylalanine or tryptophan, likely due to a read error. The DNA is left out, because the CDR3 cannot be placed on it with certainty; the CDR3 is given as TCRdb lists it. The CDR3 here is CASSLGPGLSTGI. The chain links TRBV6-1 to TRBJ1-1. The CDR3 contains 13 residues when both ends are counted. Germline V CDR1 and CDR2: MNHNS, SASEGT.

The chain employs TRBV9 and TRBJ2-5; a possible D gene is TRBD2 (7 bases). The CDR3 runs 14 residues. Per germline, CDR1 SGDLS and CDR2 YYNGEE. The V end lost 2 bases, the J end lost 4 bases, and 12 bases lay between the germline ends. The CDR3 DNA sequence: TGTGCCAGCAGCGTTACGGGGGGCCCAGAGACCCAGTACTTC. This encodes CASSVTGGPETQYF.

This rearrangement joins TRBV10-3 to TRBJ2-3; 11 bases are a match to TRBD2. The CDR3 extends over 15 amino acids. The germline gives CDR1 ENHRY, CDR2 SYGVKD. Trimming at V came to 6 bases and at J to 1 base, leaving 3 bases not matched to a gene. Here the CDR3 DNA reads TGTGCCATCAGCGGGACTAGCGGTCGCACAGATACGCAGTATTTT. This encodes CAISGTSGRTDTQYF.

The chain has TRBV5-4 and TRBJ2-3, with TRBD2 matching over 14 bases. Germline CDR1 reads SGHNT; CDR2 reads YYREEE (reference sequence). The V gene end was trimmed by 2 bases and the J gene end by 1 base; junction bases not matched to a gene: 6. This CDR3 contains 18 residues. CDR3 DNA: TGTGCCAGCAGCTTACGACTAGCGGGGGGGCCTGGCACAGATACGCAGTATTTT. Translation: CASSLRLAGGPGTDTQYF.